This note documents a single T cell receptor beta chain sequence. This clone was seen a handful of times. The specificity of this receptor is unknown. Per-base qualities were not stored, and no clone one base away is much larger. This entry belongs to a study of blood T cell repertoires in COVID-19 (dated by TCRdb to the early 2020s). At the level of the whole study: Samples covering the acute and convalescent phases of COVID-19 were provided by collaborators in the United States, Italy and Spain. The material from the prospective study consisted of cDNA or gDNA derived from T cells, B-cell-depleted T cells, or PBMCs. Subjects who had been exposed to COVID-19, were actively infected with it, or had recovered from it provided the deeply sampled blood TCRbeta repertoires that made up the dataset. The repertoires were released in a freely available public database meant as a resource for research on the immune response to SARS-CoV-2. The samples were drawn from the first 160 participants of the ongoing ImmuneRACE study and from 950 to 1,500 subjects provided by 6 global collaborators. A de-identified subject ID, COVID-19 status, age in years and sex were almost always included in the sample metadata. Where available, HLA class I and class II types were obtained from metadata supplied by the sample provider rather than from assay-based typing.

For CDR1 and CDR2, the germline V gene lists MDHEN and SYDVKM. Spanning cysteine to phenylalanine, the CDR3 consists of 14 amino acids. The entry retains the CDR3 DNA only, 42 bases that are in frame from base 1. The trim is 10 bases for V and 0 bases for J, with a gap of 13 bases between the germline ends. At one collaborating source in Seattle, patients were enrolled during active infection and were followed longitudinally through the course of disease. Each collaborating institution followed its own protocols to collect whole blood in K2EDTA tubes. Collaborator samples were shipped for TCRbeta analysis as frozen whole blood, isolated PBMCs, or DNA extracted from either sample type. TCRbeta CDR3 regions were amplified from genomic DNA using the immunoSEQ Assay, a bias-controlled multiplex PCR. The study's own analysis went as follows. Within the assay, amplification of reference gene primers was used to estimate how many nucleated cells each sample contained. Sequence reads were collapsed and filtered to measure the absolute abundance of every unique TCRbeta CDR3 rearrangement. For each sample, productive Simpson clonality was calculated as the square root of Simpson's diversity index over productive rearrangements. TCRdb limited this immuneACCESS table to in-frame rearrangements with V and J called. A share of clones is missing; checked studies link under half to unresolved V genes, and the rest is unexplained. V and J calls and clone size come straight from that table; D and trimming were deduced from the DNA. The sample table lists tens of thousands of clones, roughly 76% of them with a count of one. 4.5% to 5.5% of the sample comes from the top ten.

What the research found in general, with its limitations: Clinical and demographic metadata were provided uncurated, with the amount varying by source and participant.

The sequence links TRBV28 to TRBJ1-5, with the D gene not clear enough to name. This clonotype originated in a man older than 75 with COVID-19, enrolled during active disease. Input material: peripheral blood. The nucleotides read TGTGCCACCAGACCGGGGAATAGCAATCAGCCCCAGCATTTT. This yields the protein CATRPGNSNQPQHF.